This note documents a single T cell receptor beta chain sequence. This clonotype has at least ten counts. Its antigen specificity is not known. No base quality values were provided; no much bigger clone lies one nucleotide off. The junction shows trimming of 4 bases on V and 0 bases on J, plus 12 bases between the germline ends. CDR1 and CDR2 are drawn from the germline V gene (reference sequence): DFQATT, SNEGSKA. The CDR3, from cysteine to phenylalanine, totals 14 residues. Just the 42-base CDR3 DNA is kept, in frame starting at base 1. This was a case-control study nested in a cohort of healthcare workers in London, UK, who had nasopharyngeal swab PCR tests and blood samples taken every week. Healthcare workers were recruited between 23 and 31 March 2020, during the week of the UK lockdown, and were followed weekly for up to roughly 15 weeks. This entry belongs to a study of early T cells in non-severe SARS-CoV-2 infection (dated by TCRdb to about 2021). Broadly, across the study: Bulk RNA from unsorted whole blood was used for TCR sequencing, so alpha and beta chains could not be paired.

General findings and caveats noted by the study authors: VDJdb matching was skewed toward anti-spike CD8 responses, so virus-specific expansions were likely underestimated and private and CD4 specificities were missed.

Library prep was done by 5' RACE. The sequencer listed for this sample is NextSeq 500. Unique molecular identifiers were attached to individual cDNA molecules in the TCR library protocol so that sequencing error and PCR bias could be corrected. TCR alpha and beta chains were both sequenced, and the abundances of alpha and beta sequences in each sample were closely correlated with each other. Per the source publication's procedure: Decombinator V4 was used to annotate TCR sequences for V gene, J gene and CDR3. TCRs were defined as expanded if a significant change between any two time points was detected under a Poisson model with p below 0.0001. TCR abundances were normalised to the total number of TCRs sequenced per sample and expressed as counts per million. TRAV1-2 paired with TRAJ12, TRAJ20 or TRAJ33 defined MAIT TCRs, while TRAV10 paired with TRAJ18 defined iNKT TCRs. A search of VDJdb, accessed on 1 November 2021, was run for TCRs annotated to CMV, EBV and SARS-CoV-2, with TCRs annotated for multiple antigens excluded. Using fastp trimming at Q25 and MiXCR clonotype assembly, TCRdb reanalyzed the public sequencing data and kept in-frame beta chains. Every distinct CDR3 protein forms one entry, paired with its most common genes and DNA. The V and J calls reflect TCRdb's pipeline rather than the authors' work. The sample profile shows around 92,000 distinct CDR3 sequences; roughly 9.6% of them were found once. The ten largest account for roughly 4.9% of the sample.

Specimen: whole blood. The TCR was taken from an adult who was a healthcare worker with PCR-confirmed SARS-CoV-2 infection or an uninfected control (not recorded which). The rearranged chain carries TRBV20-1 and TRBJ2-5; TRBD2 is possibly the D segment (6 matching bases). The DNA sequence is as follows: TGCAGTGCTACGCTAAGGGACTACCAAGAGACCCAGTACTTC. Its protein is CSATLRDYQETQYF.